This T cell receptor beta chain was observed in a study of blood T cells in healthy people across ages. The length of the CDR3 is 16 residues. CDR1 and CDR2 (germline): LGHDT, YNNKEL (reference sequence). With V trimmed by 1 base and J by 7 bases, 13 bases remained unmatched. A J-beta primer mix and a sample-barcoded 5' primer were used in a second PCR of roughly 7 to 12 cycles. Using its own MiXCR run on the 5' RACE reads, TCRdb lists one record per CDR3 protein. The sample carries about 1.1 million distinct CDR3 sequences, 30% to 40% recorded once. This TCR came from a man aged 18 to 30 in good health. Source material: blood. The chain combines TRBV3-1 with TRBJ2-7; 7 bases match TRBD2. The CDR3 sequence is CASSQAIGRAYNEQYF. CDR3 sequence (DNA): TGTGCCAGCAGCCAAGCCATAGGGAGGGCGTACAATGAGCAGTACTTC.